The rows below give T cell receptor beta chains drawn from one sample of a study of blood T cell repertoires in COVID-19. The protocol was immunoSEQ multiplex PCR, while the TCRdb copy is restricted to in-frame clones and leaves out a portion. The sample carries some 94,000 clones, about 83% recorded once. What was sequenced was peripheral blood. These receptor sequences come from a human donor in a cohort sampled during active COVID-19. The CDR3 runs from the conserved cysteine through the conserved F or W. The D gene is left open where the match is weak. The size of a clone is reported for some rows only, either as once, few or many, or as a class for expanded clones.

TRBV24-1,TRBJ2-1,-,TRBD2,TGTGCCACCAGTGACCGGACTAGCGGGAGCTTCAACAATGAGCAGTTCTTC,CATSDRTSGSFNNEQFF
TRBV5-1,TRBJ2-1,-,TRBD2,TGCGCCAGCAGCTATCCACGGGGCCCCGGGGAGGGAAATGAGCAGTTCTTC,CASSYPRGPGEGNEQFF
TRBV7-9,TRBJ1-1,-,TRBD1,TGTGCCAGCAGTTCACAGGGGGCGAAGGACACTGAAGCTTTCTTT,CASSSQGAKDTEAFF
TRBV6-2/TRBV6-3,TRBJ2-1,-,-,TGTGCCAGCAGTTTCGGCGGGGAGCAGTTCTTC,CASSFGGEQFF
TRBV10-3,TRBJ1-6,-,-,TGTGCCACCACCGGCGGAGAGGGTTCACCCCTCCACTTT,CATTGGEGSPLHF
TRBV6-5,TRBJ2-1,once,-,TGTGCCATCCGCCGGGAGCGGACCTCGGCCGGTGAGCAGTTCTTC,CAIRRERTSAGEQFF
TRBV10-1,TRBJ1-1,-,-,TGCGCCAGCAGCTACACCCGAGGGACTGAAGCTTTCTTT,CASSYTRGTEAFF
TRBV19,TRBJ2-1,-,-,TGTGCCAGTAGTATTCGTTCGGGGTTCAATCAGCCCAGCTCCTACAATGAGCAGTTCTTC,CASSIRSGFNQPSSYNEQFF
TRBV5-1,TRBJ2-5,-,-,TGCGCCAGCAGCTTGCCAGAAGAGACCCAGTACTTC,CASSLPEETQYF
TRBV5-4,TRBJ1-2,-,TRBD1,TGTGCCAGCAGCTTGTCAGGGGGCGTTGGCTACACCTTC,CASSLSGGVGYTF
TRBV28,TRBJ2-7,-,TRBD2,TGTGCCAGCAGTTTAGGTCGAGCGGGAGTCTCCTACGAGCAGTACTTC,CASSLGRAGVSYEQYF
TRBV21-1,TRBJ2-7,-,-,TGTGCCTCTTCCTTCTCCGGGACAGGCGGCGTGGAGCAGTACTTC,CASSFSGTGGVEQYF
TRBV12-3/TRBV12-4,TRBJ2-5,-,TRBD2,TGTGCCAGCACGGCGGGGGGCGGTGAGACCCAGTACTTC,CASTAGGGETQYF
TRBV4-1,TRBJ2-1,-,TRBD2,TGCGCCAGCAGCCATTTTAGCGGGAGAGTCACCTACAATGAGCAGTTCTTC,CASSHFSGRVTYNEQFF
TRBV30,TRBJ1-5,-,TRBD1,TGTGCCTGGAGTGACCCTGAGGGGGCAGGTCAGCCCCAGCATTTT,CAWSDPEGAGQPQHF
TRBV27,TRBJ2-7,-,-,TGTGCCAGCAGTTTTACTGTCACTGACGAGCAGTACTTC,CASSFTVTDEQYF
TRBV7-2,TRBJ2-2,-,TRBD1,TGTGCCGCGGGGGACAGGGCGAACACCGGGGAGCTGTTTTTT,CAAGDRANTGELFF
TRBV7-9,TRBJ2-7,few,TRBD2,TGTGCCAGCAGCGACTCTAGCGGGGGACCCCTGCACGAGCAGTACTTC,CASSDSSGGPLHEQYF
TRBV5-4,TRBJ2-5,-,TRBD2,TGTGCCAGCAGCAGTCGGGCGGGGGGAGGAGAGACCCAGTACTTC,CASSSRAGGGETQYF
TRBV28,TRBJ1-1,-,-,TGTGCCAGCAGCCTGCTTGACGTCAGGAAGACTGAAGCTTTCTTT,CASSLLDVRKTEAFF
TRBV5-4,TRBJ1-1,-,-,TGTGCCAGCAGCCGGGAAGGGAGGGACACTGAAGCTTTCTTT,CASSREGRDTEAFF
TRBV7-6,TRBJ1-1,-,-,TGTGCCAGCAGCCCGGGTCTCAGGGGGAACACTGAAGCTTTCTTT,CASSPGLRGNTEAFF
TRBV10-3,TRBJ1-6,-,-,TGTGCCATCAGTCGACAGGAGGATTCACCCCTCCACTTT,CAISRQEDSPLHF
TRBV27,TRBJ1-2,-,TRBD1,TGTGCCAGCAGTTTAAGGACAGGGAACTATGGCTACACCTTC,CASSLRTGNYGYTF
TRBV7-8,TRBJ2-7,-,TRBD2,TGTGCCAGCAGCCCCCGGACTAGCGGGACTTACGAGCAGTACTTC,CASSPRTSGTYEQYF
TRBV11-2,TRBJ1-2,-,TRBD1,TGTGCCAGCAGCTTAGTTGGGACAGGGGATGGCTACACCTTC,CASSLVGTGDGYTF
TRBV4-1,TRBJ2-7,-,-,TGCGCCAGCAGCCCACCTTACAGGGAAAGTCCCTACGAGCAGTACTTC,CASSPPYRESPYEQYF
TRBV24-1,TRBJ1-1,-,-,TGTGCCACCAGTGATTCCCAGTTTACTGAAGCTTTCTTT,CATSDSQFTEAFF
TRBV27,TRBJ2-1,-,TRBD1,TGTGCCAGCAGTTTGTCACAGGGGGCCTACAATGAGCAGTTCTTC,CASSLSQGAYNEQFF
TRBV7-9,TRBJ1-3,-,-,TGTGCCAGCAGCTTTAATCAACGTGTAGCGGGCTCTGGAAACACCATATATTTT,CASSFNQRVAGSGNTIYF
TRBV18,TRBJ2-1,-,-,TGTGCCAGCTCACCAGGGACAAGCTCCTACAATGAGCAGTTCTTC,CASSPGTSSYNEQFF
TRBV5-4,TRBJ2-1,-,TRBD1,TGTGCCAGCAGCTCCGGACAGGGAGGCTACAATGAGCAGTTCTTC,CASSSGQGGYNEQFF
TRBV7-3,TRBJ2-5,-,-,TGTGCCAGCAGCCGGACTCCACAAGAGACCCAGTACTTC,CASSRTPQETQYF
TRBV5-1,TRBJ1-4,-,TRBD1,TGCGCCAGCAGCATGAGCCAACAGGGGCTTGGTGAAAAACTGTTTTTT,CASSMSQQGLGEKLFF
TRBV5-6,TRBJ1-5,once,TRBD1,TGTGCCAGCAGCTTATTAGGGGGCGAATTCAGTCAGCCCCAGCATTTT,CASSLLGGEFSQPQHF
TRBV2,TRBJ1-4,-,-,TGTGCCAGCAGTGACAGTTGGCCCGATGAAAAACTGTTTTTT,CASSDSWPDEKLFF
TRBV5-1,TRBJ2-1,-,-,TGCGCCAGCAGCTTAGACAGGCGAGCCACTAATGAGCAGTTCTTC,CASSLDRRATNEQFF
TRBV5-4,TRBJ1-4,-,TRBD1,TGTGCCAGCAGCTCCCATTCGGGACAGGGCGACGAAAAACTGTTTTTT,CASSSHSGQGDEKLFF
TRBV7-9,TRBJ2-3,-,-,TGTGCCAGCAGCCAGGAGGGCGGGGATACGCAGTATTTT,CASSQEGGDTQYF
TRBV4-1,TRBJ2-2,-,TRBD2,TGCGCCAGCAGGGAGCGGGGGGGCACCGGGGAGCTGTTTTTT,CASRERGGTGELFF
TRBV6-2/TRBV6-3,TRBJ1-2,-,TRBD1,TGTGCCAGCAGTACAGGACAGGGTCTCTATGGCTACACCTTC,CASSTGQGLYGYTF
TRBV3-1/TRBV3-2,TRBJ2-1,-,TRBD1,TGTGCCAGCAGCCACAGGGGGTCCTACAATGAGCAGTTCTTC,CASSHRGSYNEQFF
TRBV7-3,TRBJ1-2,-,TRBD1,TGTGCCAGCAGCTTAACACCGGGACAGTCCTATGGCTACACCTTC,CASSLTPGQSYGYTF
TRBV24-1,TRBJ2-1,-,TRBD2,TGTGCCACCAGCGGGGGGAGCTCCTACAATGAGCAGTTCTTC,CATSGGSSYNEQFF
TRBV10-3,TRBJ1-2,once,-,TGTGCCATCAGTGAGGGGCAGGGCGGCACCTTC,CAISEGQGGTF
TRBV5-4,TRBJ2-7,once,-,TGTGCCAGCAGCGAATTCACAGGGTCCGAGCAGTACTTC,CASSEFTGSEQYF
TRBV5-1,TRBJ1-1,-,-,TGCGCCAGCAGCTTGTTACAGGCTCGGAACACTGAAGCTTTCTTT,CASSLLQARNTEAFF